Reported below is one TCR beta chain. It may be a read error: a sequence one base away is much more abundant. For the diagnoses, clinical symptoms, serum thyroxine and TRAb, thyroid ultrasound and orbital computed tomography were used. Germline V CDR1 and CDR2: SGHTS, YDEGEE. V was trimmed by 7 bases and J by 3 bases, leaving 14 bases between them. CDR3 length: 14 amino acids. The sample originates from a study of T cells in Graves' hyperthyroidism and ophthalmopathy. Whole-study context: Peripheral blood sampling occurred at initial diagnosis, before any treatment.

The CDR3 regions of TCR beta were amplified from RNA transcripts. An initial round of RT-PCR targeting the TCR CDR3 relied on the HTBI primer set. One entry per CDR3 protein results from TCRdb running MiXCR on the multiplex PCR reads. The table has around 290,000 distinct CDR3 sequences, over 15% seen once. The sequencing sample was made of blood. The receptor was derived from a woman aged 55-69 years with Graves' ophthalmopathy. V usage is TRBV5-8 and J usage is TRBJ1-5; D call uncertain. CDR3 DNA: TGTGCCAGCTCACTTAATAACGACAATCAGCCCCAGCATTTT. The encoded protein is CASSLNNDNQPQHF.